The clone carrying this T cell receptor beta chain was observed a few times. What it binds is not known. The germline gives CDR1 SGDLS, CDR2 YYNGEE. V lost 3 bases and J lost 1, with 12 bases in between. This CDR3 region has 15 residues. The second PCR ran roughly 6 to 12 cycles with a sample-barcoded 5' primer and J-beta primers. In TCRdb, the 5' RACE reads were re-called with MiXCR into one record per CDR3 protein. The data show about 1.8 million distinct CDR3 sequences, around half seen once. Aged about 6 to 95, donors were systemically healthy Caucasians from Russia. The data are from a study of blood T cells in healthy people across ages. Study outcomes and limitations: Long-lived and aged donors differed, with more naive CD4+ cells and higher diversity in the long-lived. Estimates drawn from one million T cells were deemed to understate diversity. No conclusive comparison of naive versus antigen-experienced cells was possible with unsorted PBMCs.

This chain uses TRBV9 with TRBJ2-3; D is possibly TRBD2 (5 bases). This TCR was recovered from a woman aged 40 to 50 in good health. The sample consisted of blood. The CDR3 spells CASSGSPRGTDTQYF. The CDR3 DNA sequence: TGTGCCAGCAGCGGTAGCCCGCGGGGCACAGATACGCAGTATTTT. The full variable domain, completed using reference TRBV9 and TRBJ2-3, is DSGVTQTPKHLITATGQRVTLRCSPRSGDLSVYWYQQSLDQGLQFLIQYYNGEERAKGNILERFSAQQFPDLHSELNLSSLELGDSALYFCASSGSPRGTDTQYFGPGTRLTVL.